This TCR beta chain is from a study of multiple sclerosis patients with progressive multifocal leukoencephalopathy. Study-wide results and limits: At PML onset, no shared TRBV or TRBJ gene usage was seen. Clones expanded at PML were already present before and during natalizumab.

The repertoire was sequenced with immunoSEQ multiplex PCR; TCRdb's copy has only in-frame clones and lacks some. The table records over 20,000 clones, 91% of them present only once. The time point was: around eleven months of natalizumab therapy. V lost 6 bases and J lost 4, with 13 bases in between. This CDR3 contains 14 residues. The germline V gene has CDR1 SNHLY and CDR2 FYNNEI. Details on this clone: Its antigen is undetermined.

This specimen was PBMCs, taken from a patient treated with natalizumab. The TCR comes from a man younger than 40 with multiple sclerosis. The V gene is TRBV2, the J gene TRBJ1-3; no clear D gene. The CDR3 DNA reads as TGTGCCAGCAGCCAGGAGGTCGTAGGAAACACCATATATTTT. Protein sequence: CASSQEVVGNTIYF.